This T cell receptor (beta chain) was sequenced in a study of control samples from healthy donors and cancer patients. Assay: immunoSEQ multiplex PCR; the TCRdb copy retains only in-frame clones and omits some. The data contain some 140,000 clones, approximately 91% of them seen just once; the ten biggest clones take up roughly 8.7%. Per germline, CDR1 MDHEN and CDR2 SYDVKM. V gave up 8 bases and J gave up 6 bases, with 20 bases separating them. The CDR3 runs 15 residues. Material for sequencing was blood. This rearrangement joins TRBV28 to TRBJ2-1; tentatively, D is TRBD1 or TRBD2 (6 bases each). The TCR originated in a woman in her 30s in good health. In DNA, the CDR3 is TGTGCCAGCGAAGCCGTAGGGGGAGGTCGCAATGAGCAGTTCTTC. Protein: CASEAVGGGRNEQFF.